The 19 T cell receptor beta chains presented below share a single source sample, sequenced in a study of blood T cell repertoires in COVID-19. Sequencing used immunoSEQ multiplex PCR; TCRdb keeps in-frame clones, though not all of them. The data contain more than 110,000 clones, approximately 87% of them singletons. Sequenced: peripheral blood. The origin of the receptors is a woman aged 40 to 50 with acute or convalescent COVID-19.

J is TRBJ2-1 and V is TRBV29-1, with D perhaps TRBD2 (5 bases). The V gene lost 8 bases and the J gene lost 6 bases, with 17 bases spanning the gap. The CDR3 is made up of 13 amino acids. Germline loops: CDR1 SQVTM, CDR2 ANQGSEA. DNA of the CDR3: TGCAGCACCAAGTCCGGGGTTGCCAATGAGCAGTTCTTC. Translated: CSTKSGVANEQFF.

This chain's CDR3 is CASSSLGGTEAFF. As DNA, the CDR3 is TGTGCCAGCAGCAGCCTTGGAGGCACTGAAGCTTTCTTT. The rearrangement joins TRBV6-5 to TRBJ1-1; D not certain. This CDR3 has 13 amino acids. Germline V lookup: CDR1 MNHEY, CDR2 SVGAGI. V was cut by 6 bases and J by 4 bases, with 12 bases left in between.

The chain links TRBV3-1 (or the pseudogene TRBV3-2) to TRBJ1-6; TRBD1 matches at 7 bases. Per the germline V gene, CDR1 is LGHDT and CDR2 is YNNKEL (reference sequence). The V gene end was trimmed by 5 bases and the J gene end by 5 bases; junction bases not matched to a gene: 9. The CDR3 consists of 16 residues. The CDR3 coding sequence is TGTGCCAGCAGCTACCTTGGGACAGACCATAATTCACCCCTCCACTTT. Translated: CASSYLGTDHNSPLHF.

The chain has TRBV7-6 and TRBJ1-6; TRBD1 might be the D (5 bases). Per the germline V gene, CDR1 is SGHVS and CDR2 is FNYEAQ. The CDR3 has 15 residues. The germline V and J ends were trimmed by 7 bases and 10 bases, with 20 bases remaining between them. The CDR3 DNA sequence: TGTGCCAGCACCCCCCAAGTAGGGGAACACTCACCCCTCCACTTT. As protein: CASTPQVGEHSPLHF.

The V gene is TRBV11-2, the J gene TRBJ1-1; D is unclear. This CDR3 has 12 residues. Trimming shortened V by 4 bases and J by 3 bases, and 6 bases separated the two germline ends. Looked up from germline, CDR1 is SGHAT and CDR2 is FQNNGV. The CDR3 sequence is CASSWEDTEAFF. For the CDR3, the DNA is TGTGCCAGCAGCTGGGAGGACACTGAAGCTTTCTTT. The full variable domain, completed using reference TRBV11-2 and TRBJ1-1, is EAGVAQSPRYKIIEKRQSVAFWCNPISGHATLYWYQQILGQGPKLLIQFQNNGVVDDSQLPKDRFSAERLKGVDSTLKIQPAKLEDSAVYLCASSWEDTEAFFGQGTRLTVV.

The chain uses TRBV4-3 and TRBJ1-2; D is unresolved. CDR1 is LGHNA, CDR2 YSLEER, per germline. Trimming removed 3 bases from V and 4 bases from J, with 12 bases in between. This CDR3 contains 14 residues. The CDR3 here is CASSQESGSYGYTF. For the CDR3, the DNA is TGCGCCAGCAGCCAGGAATCCGGGAGCTATGGCTACACCTTC.

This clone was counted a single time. Here the CDR3 DNA reads TGTGCCAGCACCGAGTGGGGCGGGAGACACAATGAGCAGTTCTTC. Encoded protein: CASTEWGGRHNEQFF. The chain joins TRBV7-2 to TRBJ2-1; 7 bases fit TRBD2. The CDR3 runs 15 residues. From germline, CDR1 is SGHTA and CDR2 FQGNSA. V was pared by 7 bases and J by 5 bases, with 11 bases of the junction left unmatched.

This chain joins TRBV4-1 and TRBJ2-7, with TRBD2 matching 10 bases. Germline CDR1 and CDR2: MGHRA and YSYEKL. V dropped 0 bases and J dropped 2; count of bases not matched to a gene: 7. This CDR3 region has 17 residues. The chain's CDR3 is CASSQELAGPLTYEQYF. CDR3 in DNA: TGCGCCAGCAGCCAAGAACTAGCGGGGCCGCTTACCTACGAGCAGTACTTC.

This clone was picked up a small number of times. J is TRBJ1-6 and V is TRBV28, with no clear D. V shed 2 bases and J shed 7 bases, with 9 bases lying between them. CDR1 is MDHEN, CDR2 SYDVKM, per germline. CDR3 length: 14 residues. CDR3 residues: CASSLRWANSPLHF. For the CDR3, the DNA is TGTGCCAGCAGTTTAAGGTGGGCAAATTCACCCCTCCACTTT.

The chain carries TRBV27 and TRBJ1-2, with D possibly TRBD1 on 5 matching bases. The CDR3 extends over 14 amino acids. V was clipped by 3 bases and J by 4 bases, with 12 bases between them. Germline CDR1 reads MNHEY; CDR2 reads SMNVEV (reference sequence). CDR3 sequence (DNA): TGTGCCAGCAGTTTCGGTGGTAGGGGCTATGGCTACACCTTC. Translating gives CASSFGGRGYGYTF.

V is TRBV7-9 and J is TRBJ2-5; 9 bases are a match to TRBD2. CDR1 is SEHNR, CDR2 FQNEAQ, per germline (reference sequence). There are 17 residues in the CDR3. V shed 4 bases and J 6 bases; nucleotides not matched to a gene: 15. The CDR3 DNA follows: TGTGCCAGCAGCTCCCGGACTAGCGAGGCAACCACGAAGACCCAGTACTTC. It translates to CASSSRTSEATTKTQYF.

The CDR3 DNA reads TGTGCCAGTAGTCCGGACAGTCTCTATGGCTACACCTTC. This encodes CASSPDSLYGYTF. The chain employs TRBV19 and TRBJ1-2, with a possible D match to TRBD1 (6 bases). The CDR3 consists of 13 residues. CDR1 and CDR2 (germline): LNHDA, SQIVND (reference sequence). V was pared by 5 bases and J by 4 bases, with 11 bases between.

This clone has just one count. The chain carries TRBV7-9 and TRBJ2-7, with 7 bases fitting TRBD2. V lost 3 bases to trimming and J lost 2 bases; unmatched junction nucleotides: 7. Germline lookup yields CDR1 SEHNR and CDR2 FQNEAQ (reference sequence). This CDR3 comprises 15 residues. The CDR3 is CASSLGGTVAYEQYF. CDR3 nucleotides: TGTGCCAGCAGCTTGGGGGGGACTGTGGCCTACGAGCAGTACTTC.

This CDR3 reads CATSRGLRRDSEAFF. The DNA of the CDR3 is TGTGCCACCAGCAGGGGTCTTCGGAGGGATTCTGAAGCTTTCTTT. This chain links TRBV15 with TRBJ1-1; D unclear. With 3 bases removed from V and 6 bases from J, the gap between germline ends came to 17 bases. Per germline, CDR1 LNHNV and CDR2 YYDKDF (reference sequence). The CDR3 has 15 amino acids.

CDR3 sequence: CASSPGLLPGELFF. The CDR3 DNA reads as TGTGCCAGCAGCCCGGGACTGCTGCCCGGGGAGCTGTTTTTT. The gene calls are TRBV6-5 and TRBJ2-2, with D possibly being TRBD2 (6 bases). Per germline, CDR1 MNHEY and CDR2 SVGAGI. The V end lost 6 bases, the J end lost 6 bases, and 14 bases lay between the germline ends. The CDR3 contains 14 residues.

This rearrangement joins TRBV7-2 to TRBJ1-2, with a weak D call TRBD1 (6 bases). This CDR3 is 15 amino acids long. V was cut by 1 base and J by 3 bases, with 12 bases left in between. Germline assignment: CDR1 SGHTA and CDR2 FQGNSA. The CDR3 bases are TGTGCCAGCAGCTTAGGTTTGGGACAATACTATGGCTACACCTTC. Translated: CASSLGLGQYYGYTF.

CDR3 amino acids: CSVEMGTYEQYF. Written as DNA, the CDR3 is TGCAGCGTTGAAATGGGGACTTACGAGCAGTACTTC. The V gene is TRBV29-1, the J gene TRBJ2-7; a possible D gene is TRBD2 (6 bases). Germline V CDR1 and CDR2: SQVTM, ANQGSEA. V was shortened by 2 bases and J by 4 bases, with 9 bases between the two germline ends. The CDR3 totals 12 residues.

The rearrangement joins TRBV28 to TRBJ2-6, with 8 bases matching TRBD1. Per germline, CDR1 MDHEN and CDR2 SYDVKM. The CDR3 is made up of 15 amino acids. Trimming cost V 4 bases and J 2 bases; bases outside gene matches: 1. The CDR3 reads CASSSTGAGANVLTF. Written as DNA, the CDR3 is TGTGCCAGCAGTTCGACAGGGGCTGGGGCCAACGTCCTGACTTTC. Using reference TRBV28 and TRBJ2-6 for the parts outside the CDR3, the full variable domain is DVKVTQSSRYLVKRTGEKVFLECVQDMDHENMFWYRQDPGLGLRLIYFSYDVKMKEKGDIPEGYSVSREKKERFSLILESASTNQTSMYLCASSSTGAGANVLTFGAGSRLTVL.

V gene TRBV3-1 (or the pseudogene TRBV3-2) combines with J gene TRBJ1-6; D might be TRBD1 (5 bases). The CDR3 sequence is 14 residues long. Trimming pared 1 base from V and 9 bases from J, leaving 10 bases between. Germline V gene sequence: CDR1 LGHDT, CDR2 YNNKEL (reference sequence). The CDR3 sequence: CASSQVDGGSPLHF. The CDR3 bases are TGTGCCAGCAGCCAAGTAGACGGGGGTTCACCCCTCCACTTT.